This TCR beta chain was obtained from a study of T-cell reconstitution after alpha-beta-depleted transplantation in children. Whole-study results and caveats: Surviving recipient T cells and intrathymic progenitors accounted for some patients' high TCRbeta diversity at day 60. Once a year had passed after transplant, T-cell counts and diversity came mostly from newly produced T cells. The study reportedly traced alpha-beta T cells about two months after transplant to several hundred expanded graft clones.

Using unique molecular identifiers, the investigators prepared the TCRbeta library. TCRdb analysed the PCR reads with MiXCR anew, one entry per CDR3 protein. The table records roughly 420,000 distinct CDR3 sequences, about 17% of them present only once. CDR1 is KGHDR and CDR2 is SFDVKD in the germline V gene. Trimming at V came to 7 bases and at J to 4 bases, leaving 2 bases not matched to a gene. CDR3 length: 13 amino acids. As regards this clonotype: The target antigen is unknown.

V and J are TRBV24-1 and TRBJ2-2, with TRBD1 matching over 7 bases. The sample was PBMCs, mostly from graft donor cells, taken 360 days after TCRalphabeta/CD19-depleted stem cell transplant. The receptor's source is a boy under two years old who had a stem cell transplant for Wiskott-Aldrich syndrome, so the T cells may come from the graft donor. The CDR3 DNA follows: TGTGCCACCAGGTCAGGGGGCACCGGGGAGCTGTTTTTT. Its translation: CATRSGGTGELFF.